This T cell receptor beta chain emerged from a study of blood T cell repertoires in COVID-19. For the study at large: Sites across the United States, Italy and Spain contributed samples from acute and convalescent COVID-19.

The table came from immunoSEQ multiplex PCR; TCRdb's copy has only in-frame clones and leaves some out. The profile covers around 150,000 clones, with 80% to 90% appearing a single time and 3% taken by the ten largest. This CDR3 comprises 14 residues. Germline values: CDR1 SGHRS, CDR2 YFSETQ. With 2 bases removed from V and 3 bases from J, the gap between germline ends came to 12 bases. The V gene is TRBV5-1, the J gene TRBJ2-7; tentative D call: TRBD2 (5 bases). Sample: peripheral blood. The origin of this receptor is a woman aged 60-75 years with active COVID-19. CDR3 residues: CASSFGERGYEQYF. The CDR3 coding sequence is TGCGCCAGCAGCTTTGGGGAACGGGGCTACGAGCAGTACTTC.